The rows below give T cell receptor beta chains drawn from one sample of a study of blood T cells in healthy people across ages. TCRdb itself ran the 5' RACE reads through MiXCR, one entry per CDR3 protein. The sample has about 840,000 distinct CDR3 sequences; 25% to 30% are singletons. The same sample was also used in a study of T cells of mothers and their children.

Material for sequencing was blood. Receptor source: a woman aged 40 to 50 in good health. CDR3s include the opening cysteine and the closing phenylalanine or tryptophan. Fields, in order: D gene, clone size, J gene, V gene, CDR3 DNA, CDR3 protein. A D gene is named only where the DNA matches it firmly. Rows may omit the clone size; those that give it use once, few, many or a size class.

>-|many|TRBJ2-7|TRBV6-6
TGTGCCAGCGGCGGGATCGGACAGGTCGCCTACGAGCAGTACTTC
CASGGIGQVAYEQYF
>TRBD2|many|TRBJ2-7|TRBV5-1
TGCGCCAGCAGCTCCCTGGCGGGGGTTGAGCAGTACTTC
CASSSLAGVEQYF
>-|many|TRBJ2-7|TRBV12-3/TRBV12-4
TGTGCCAGCAGTTCACCGGGACATCTCTTGAAGGAGCAGTACTTC
CASSSPGHLLKEQYF
>-|few|TRBJ1-5|TRBV10-3
TGTGCCATCAGTGAGTCCACCGGGACCCGAAGCAATCAGCCCCAGCATTTT
CAISESTGTRSNQPQHF
>-|few|TRBJ1-4|TRBV9
TGTGCCAGCAGCGCCCCCCGAGGGACGGCAACTAATGAAAAACTGTTTTTT
CASSAPRGTATNEKLFF
>-|-|TRBJ2-7|TRBV9
TGTGCCAGCAGCCCCCCCGAAGGGACACTCTCCTACGAGCAGTACTTC
CASSPPEGTLSYEQYF
>-|-|TRBJ2-6|TRBV29-1
TGCAGCGTTGTGCGCTCTGGGGCCAACGTCCTGACTTTC
CSVVRSGANVLTF
>-|many|TRBJ2-7|TRBV12-3/TRBV12-4
TGTGCCAGCACTAGGGAACCCTACGAGCAGTACTTC
CASTREPYEQYF
>-|-|TRBJ1-5|TRBV28
TGTGCCAGCAGTGGAGGCGGGGGGATAAGCAATCAGCCCCAGCATTTT
CASSGGGGISNQPQHF
>TRBD1|-|TRBJ1-2|TRBV4-1
TGCGCCAGCAGCCAAGAGGAGACAGGGAGAGGCTACACCTTC
CASSQEETGRGYTF
>TRBD1|many|TRBJ1-2|TRBV27
TGTGCCAGCTGGAGTATAACAGGGGGCTATGGCTACACCTTC
CASWSITGGYGYTF
>TRBD1|many|TRBJ2-5|TRBV7-9
TGTGCCAGCAGCCCAGGACAGGGGGCCCGCCAAGAGACCCAGTACTTC
CASSPGQGARQETQYF
>-|few|TRBJ2-3|TRBV9
TGTGCCAGCAGCGTAGGTTACGGCACAGATACGCAGTATTTT
CASSVGYGTDTQYF
>TRBD2|-|TRBJ2-7|TRBV7-3
TGTACCAGCAGCCCGAGGACTAGCGGGCTAGGCTCCTACAATGAGCAGTACTTC
CTSSPRTSGLGSYNEQYF
>-|few|TRBJ2-1|TRBV24-1
TGTGCCACCAGCCATCCGGGGGCCACCTACAATGAGCAGTTCTTC
CATSHPGATYNEQFF
>-|many|TRBJ2-2|TRBV7-2
TGTGCCAGCAGTTCCAGGCAGGGTAGGACCGGGGAGCTGTTTTTT
CASSSRQGRTGELFF
>TRBD1|few|TRBJ2-5|TRBV5-1
TGCGCCAGCAGACCACAGGGGGTACAAGAGACCCAGTACTTC
CASRPQGVQETQYF
>TRBD1|-|TRBJ1-1|TRBV20-1
TGCAGTGCTAGAGCGACCGGGACAGGGCATGGGAGCACTGAAGCTTTCTTT
CSARATGTGHGSTEAFF
>-|many|TRBJ1-2|TRBV20-1
TGCAGTGCTAGGGGTCCCAATGGCTACACCTTC
CSARGPNGYTF
>-|-|TRBJ2-5|TRBV18
TGTGCCAGCTCACCACCGGCTGGGTTTTGGGTCGGTATCCAAGAGACCCAGTACTTC
CASSPPAGFWVGIQETQYF
>-|-|TRBJ2-2|TRBV5-6
TGTGCCAGCAGCTTCTGGCAGGGAGTCGGCACCGGGGAGCTGTTTTTT
CASSFWQGVGTGELFF
>-|many|TRBJ2-7|TRBV4-2
TGTGCCAGCAGCCAAGATGAACGGGGCTCGTCCTACGAGCAGTACTTC
CASSQDERGSSYEQYF
>TRBD2|many|TRBJ2-7|TRBV4-1
TGCGCCAGCACTGGCGGGGGGCCGCTAGGTTGGGAGCAGTACTTC
CASTGGGPLGWEQYF
>-|few|TRBJ1-1|TRBV7-2
TGTGCCAGCAGCTTAGCCCGTCGGAACACTGAAGCTTTCTTT
CASSLARRNTEAFF
>TRBD1|-|TRBJ2-5|TRBV11-2
TGTGCCAGCAGCTATACGGCCAGGGGGATATGGGAGACCCAGTACTTC
CASSYTARGIWETQYF
>TRBD1|many|TRBJ2-4|TRBV7-8
TGTGCCAGCAGCTTAAGGACAGGACTGGCCAAAAACATTCAGTACTTC
CASSLRTGLAKNIQYF
>TRBD2|-|TRBJ2-7|TRBV20-1
TGCAGTGCTAAACTAGCGGGGGGCCGAAGCTCCTACGAGCAGTACTTC
CSAKLAGGRSSYEQYF
>TRBD1|-|TRBJ2-7|TRBV2
TGTGCCAGCAGGACAGGGCCCATCTACGAGCAGTACTTC
CASRTGPIYEQYF
>-|once|TRBJ1-5|TRBV19
TGTGCCAGTACCCCCCGGGCACGCAGCAATCAGCCCCAGCATTTT
CASTPRARSNQPQHF
>TRBD1|-|TRBJ2-3|TRBV6-6
TGTGCCAGCAGTTACTCAGTGGGACAGCGGAGGACAGATACGCAGTATTTT
CASSYSVGQRRTDTQYF
>-|-|TRBJ1-1|TRBV28
TGTGCCAGCAGTCCCCGGTCAGGTCTTCGCGCTTTCTTT
CASSPRSGLRAFF
>-|many|TRBJ1-2|TRBV7-2
TGTGCCAGCAGCTTCCGGGTCGCTAACTATGGCTACACCTTC
CASSFRVANYGYTF
>-|many|TRBJ2-7|TRBV20-1
TGCAGTGCCCAGAGGGGGGAGCAGTACTTC
CSAQRGEQYF
>TRBD1|few|TRBJ2-1|TRBV29-1
TGCAGCGTTGAACTACAGGGGGCTGAGCGGTTCTTC
CSVELQGAERFF
>-|-|TRBJ1-4|TRBV2
TGTGCCAGCAGCGAATACAGGGTACGGCCTAATGAAAAACTGTTTTTT
CASSEYRVRPNEKLFF
>TRBD2|-|TRBJ2-1|TRBV29-1
TGCAGCGTTGATGGAGCGGGGGGGCTCCCCTACAATGAGCAGTTCTTC
CSVDGAGGLPYNEQFF
>-|few|TRBJ2-1|TRBV7-3
TGTGCCAGCAGCTCTGGACCGTCGAGGTACAATGAGCAGTTCTTC
CASSSGPSRYNEQFF
>TRBD1|-|TRBJ1-5|TRBV20-1
TGCAGTGCCCGAGCTGCAGGGGGATATAGCAATCAGCCCCAGCATTTT
CSARAAGGYSNQPQHF
>-|-|TRBJ1-1|TRBV12-3/TRBV12-4
TGTGCCAGCACCGTCGACGGGAACACTGAAGCTTTCTTT
CASTVDGNTEAFF
>TRBD2|few|TRBJ2-3|TRBV7-2
TGTGCCAGCGGCAGGACTAGCGGGGGGGTTGCAGATACGCAGTATTTT
CASGRTSGGVADTQYF
>-|few|TRBJ2-1|TRBV5-6
TGTGCCAGCAGCTTGATAGATCTGGGCGAGCAGTTCTTC
CASSLIDLGEQFF
>TRBD1|few|TRBJ2-1|TRBV5-1
TGCGCCAGCACTGGGGACAGCACCTACAATGAGCAGTTCTTC
CASTGDSTYNEQFF
>TRBD1|few|TRBJ2-5|TRBV28
TGTGCCACCGTTGGGACAGTCCAAGAGACCCAGTACTTC
CATVGTVQETQYF
>-|many|TRBJ2-7|TRBV4-1
TGCGCCAGCAGCCAAGATACAGGAGACAGCCCCTACGAGCAGTACTTC
CASSQDTGDSPYEQYF
>-|once|TRBJ1-1|TRBV28
TGTGCCAGCAGCACCGGAGACACTGAAGCTTTCTTT
CASSTGDTEAFF
>TRBD2|many|TRBJ2-7|TRBV7-2
TGTGCCAGCACCGCGGGGGGGGCCTCCTACGAGCAGTACTTC
CASTAGGASYEQYF
>TRBD1|-|TRBJ2-7|TRBV20-1
TGCAGTGCTAGGACCGGGACAGGGTCGTTTGAGCAGTACTTC
CSARTGTGSFEQYF
>TRBD2|-|TRBJ2-5|TRBV7-2
TGTGCCAGCAGCCCGGGGCGCGGGGGGCAAGAGACCCAGTACTTC
CASSPGRGGQETQYF
>-|-|TRBJ2-2|TRBV27
TGTGCCAGCAGTTCGTACAGCAGCGGCGGCACCGGGGAGCTGTTTTTT
CASSSYSSGGTGELFF
>-|-|TRBJ2-7|TRBV19
TGTGCCAGTAGTATGGGGATAGGTGCCTACGAGCAGTACTTC
CASSMGIGAYEQYF
>-|once|TRBJ1-1|TRBV20-1
TGCAGTGCCAGAGGGGAGGTGATCGAAGCTTTCTTT
CSARGEVIEAFF
>-|-|TRBJ1-2|TRBV4-2
TGTGCCAGCAGCCAAGACAGGGGACGGTATGGCTACACCTTC
CASSQDRGRYGYTF
>TRBD1|-|TRBJ2-1|TRBV10-3
TGTGCCATCAGTGATGGGACAGGGGCAAATGAGCAGTTCTTC
CAISDGTGANEQFF
>TRBD1|few|TRBJ1-5|TRBV9
TGTGCCAGCAGCGTAGAGGGGGCCGTGAATCAGCCCCAGCATTTT
CASSVEGAVNQPQHF
>-|once|TRBJ1-1|TRBV2
TGTGCCAGCACCCCCTGGACAAACACTGAAGCTTTCTTT
CASTPWTNTEAFF
>-|few|TRBJ1-2|TRBV2
TGTGCCAGCAGTCCTAAGATTCTCTATGGCTACACCTTC
CASSPKILYGYTF
>-|many|TRBJ2-1|TRBV11-3
TGTGCCAGCAGCCAGACACAGATCAATGAGCAGTTCTTC
CASSQTQINEQFF